The clone carrying this T cell receptor (beta chain) was counted a few times. The data are from a study of early T cells in non-severe SARS-CoV-2 infection. TCRdb independently ran MiXCR on the 5' RACE reads; one entry per CDR3 protein. The sample shows tens of thousands of distinct CDR3 sequences, around an eighth of them seen only once. Losses at the gene ends were 5 bases for V and 6 bases for J; bases not matched to a gene: 9. This CDR3 is built from 16 residues. Germline loops: CDR1 MGHDK, CDR2 SYGVNS. The clonotype was recovered from an adult who was a healthcare worker with PCR-confirmed SARS-CoV-2 infection or an uninfected control (not recorded which). The sequencing input was whole blood. This chain links TRBV25-1 with TRBJ2-1; 11 nucleotides align to TRBD2. Here the CDR3 reads CASSYLAGGGVNEQFF. CDR3 DNA sequence: TGTGCCAGCAGTTATTTAGCGGGAGGGGGGGTCAATGAGCAGTTCTTC.